The T cell receptor (beta chain) under discussion was sequenced for a study of blood T cell repertoires in COVID-19. About the study: Samples came from the United States, Italy and Spain, spanning acute and convalescent COVID-19. PBMCs, B-cell-depleted T cells, or T cells provided the cDNA or gDNA that made up the material.

The CDR3 consists of 14 residues. From germline, CDR1 is SGDLS and CDR2 YYNGEE. Details on this clone: Compared with germline, one end of the junction differs, possibly owing to a read error.

Study processing details: From reference gene primer amplification, estimates of nucleated cell counts were derived. Data came from immunoSEQ multiplex PCR; TCRdb stores just in-frame clones and leaves some out. V and J calls and clone size are as listed in that table; D and trimming were resolved from the DNA. The sample has fewer than 120,000 clones, 82% seen once. The receptor was derived from a woman between 55 and 75 years old with acute or convalescent COVID-19. The rearrangement uses TRBV9 and TRBJ2-3; D unclear. Sequenced material: peripheral blood. This CDR3 is CASSPRLAPDTQCF. The CDR3 bases are TGTGCCAGCAGCCCACGCCTTGCCCCAGATACGCAGTGTTTT.